The sequence of this T cell receptor beta chain was determined in a study of spatial heterogeneity in lung cancer. Study background: A unique TCR and UMI combination showed up more than ten times in raw reads, on average. Study-level results: Ubiquitous expanded tumor TCRs were seen in blood more at resection than at follow-up.

This clonotype was picked up a small number of times. Its antigen is not identified. Time point defined: sample taken at primary tumor resection. Without sorting, whole RNA was sequenced from tumor, nontumor lung or frozen PBMC. Samples came from 72 TRACERx patients with untreated early-stage lung cancer. CDR3 size: 13 residues. Trimming cost V 2 bases and J 5 bases, with 9 bases left between them. The germline V gene encodes CDR1 MNHNY and CDR2 SVGAGI (reference sequence). Every TCR cDNA molecule carried a tag that served as a unique molecular identifier. TCRdb re-called the 5' RACE reads with MiXCR, one entry per CDR3 protein. The top ten hold 6.5% to 8.5% of the sample, which has some 70,000 distinct CDR3 sequences, about an eighth seen once.

This chain connects TRBV6-6 to TRBJ1-1; D is undetermined. The clonotype was recovered from a male donor with early-stage non-small cell lung cancer. Sample: PBMCs, taken at surgery. This chain's CDR3 is CASSYNWDTEAFF. CDR3 in DNA: TGTGCCAGCAGTTACAATTGGGATACTGAAGCTTTCTTT.